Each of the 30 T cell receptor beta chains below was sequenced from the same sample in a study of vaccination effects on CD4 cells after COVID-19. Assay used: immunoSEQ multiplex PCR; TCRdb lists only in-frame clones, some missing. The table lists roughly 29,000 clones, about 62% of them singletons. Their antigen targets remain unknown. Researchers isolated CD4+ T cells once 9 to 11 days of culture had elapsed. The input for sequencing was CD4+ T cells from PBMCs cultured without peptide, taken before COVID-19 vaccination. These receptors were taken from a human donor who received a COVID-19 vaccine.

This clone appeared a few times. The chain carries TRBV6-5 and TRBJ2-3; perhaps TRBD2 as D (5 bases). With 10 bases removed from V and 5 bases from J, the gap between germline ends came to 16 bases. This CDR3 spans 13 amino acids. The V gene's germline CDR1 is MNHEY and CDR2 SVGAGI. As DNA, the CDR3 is TGTGCCACCCTCGAGAGGGCTAAAGATACGCAGTATTTT. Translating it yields CATLERAKDTQYF.

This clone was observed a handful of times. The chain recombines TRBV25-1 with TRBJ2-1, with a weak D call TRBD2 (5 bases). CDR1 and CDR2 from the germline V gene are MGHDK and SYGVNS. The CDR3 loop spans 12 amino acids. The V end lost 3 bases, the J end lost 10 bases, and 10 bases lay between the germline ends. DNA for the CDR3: TGTGCCAGCAGTGATTCTAGCAGAGAGCAGTTCTTC. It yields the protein CASSDSSREQFF.

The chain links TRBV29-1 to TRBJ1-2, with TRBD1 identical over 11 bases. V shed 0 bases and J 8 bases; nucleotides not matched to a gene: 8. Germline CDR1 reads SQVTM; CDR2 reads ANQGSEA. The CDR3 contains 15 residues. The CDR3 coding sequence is TGCAGCGTTGAAGAACTGGACAGGGGGCAGAGAGGCTACACCTTC. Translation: CSVEELDRGQRGYTF.

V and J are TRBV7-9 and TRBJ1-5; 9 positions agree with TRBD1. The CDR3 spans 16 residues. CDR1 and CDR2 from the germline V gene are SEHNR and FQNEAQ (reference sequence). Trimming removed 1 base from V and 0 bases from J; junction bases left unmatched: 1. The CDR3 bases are TGTGCCAGCAGCTTAGGACAGGGGGTTAGCAATCAGCCCCAGCATTTT. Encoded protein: CASSLGQGVSNQPQHF.

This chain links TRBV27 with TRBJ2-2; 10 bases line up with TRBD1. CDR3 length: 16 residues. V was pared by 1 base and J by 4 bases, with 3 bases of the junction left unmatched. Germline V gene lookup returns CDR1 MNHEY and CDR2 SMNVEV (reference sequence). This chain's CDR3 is CASSLYGTGVTGELFF. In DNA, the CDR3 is TGTGCCAGCAGTTTATACGGGACAGGGGTCACCGGGGAGCTGTTTTTT.

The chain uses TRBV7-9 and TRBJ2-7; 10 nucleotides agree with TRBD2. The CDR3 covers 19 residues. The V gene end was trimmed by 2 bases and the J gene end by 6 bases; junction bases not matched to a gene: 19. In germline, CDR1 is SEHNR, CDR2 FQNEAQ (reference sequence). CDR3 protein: CASSLIRGLADRGVPEQYF. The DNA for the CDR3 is TGTGCCAGCAGCTTAATTCGTGGACTAGCGGACCGTGGGGTTCCCGAGCAGTACTTC.

Written as DNA, the CDR3 is TGTGCCAGCTCACCACCGGGACAGGGGGCGCGGGAGCAGTACTTC. This sequence encodes CASSPPGQGAREQYF. The rearrangement uses TRBV18 and TRBJ2-7, with 12 bases fitting TRBD1. V was pared by 0 bases and J by 7 bases, with 4 bases of the junction left unmatched. Germline V gives CDR1 KGHSH, CDR2 LQKENI. The CDR3 sequence is 15 residues long.

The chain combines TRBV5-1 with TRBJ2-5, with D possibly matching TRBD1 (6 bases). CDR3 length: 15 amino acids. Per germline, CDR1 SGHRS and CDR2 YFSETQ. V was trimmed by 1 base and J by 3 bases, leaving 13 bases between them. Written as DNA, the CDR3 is TGCGCCAGCAGCTTGCGGACAGCCAGTGAAGAGACCCAGTACTTC. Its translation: CASSLRTASEETQYF.

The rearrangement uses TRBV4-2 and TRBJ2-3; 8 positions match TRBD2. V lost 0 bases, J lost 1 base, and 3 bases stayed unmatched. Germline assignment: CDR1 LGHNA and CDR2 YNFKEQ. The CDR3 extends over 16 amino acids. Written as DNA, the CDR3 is TGTGCCAGCAGCCAAGAAATAGCGGGACGCACAGATACGCAGTATTTT. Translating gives CASSQEIAGRTDTQYF.

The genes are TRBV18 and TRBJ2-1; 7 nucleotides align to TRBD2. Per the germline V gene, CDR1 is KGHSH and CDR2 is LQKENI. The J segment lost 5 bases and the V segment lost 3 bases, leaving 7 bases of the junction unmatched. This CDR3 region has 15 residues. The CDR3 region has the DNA TGTGCCAGCTCACCGCCCCTAGCGGAGAACAATGAGCAGTTCTTC. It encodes CASSPPLAENNEQFF.

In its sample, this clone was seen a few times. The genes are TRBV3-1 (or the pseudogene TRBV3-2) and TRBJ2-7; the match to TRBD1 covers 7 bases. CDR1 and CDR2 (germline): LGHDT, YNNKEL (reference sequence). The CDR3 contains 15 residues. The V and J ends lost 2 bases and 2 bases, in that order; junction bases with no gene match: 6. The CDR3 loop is CASSQTPGQTYEQYF. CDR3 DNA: TGTGCCAGCAGCCAAACCCCGGGACAGACCTACGAGCAGTACTTC.

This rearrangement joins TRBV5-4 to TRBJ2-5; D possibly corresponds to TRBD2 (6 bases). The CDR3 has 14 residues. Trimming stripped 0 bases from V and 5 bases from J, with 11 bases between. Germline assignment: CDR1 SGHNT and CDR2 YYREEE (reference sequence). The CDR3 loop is CASSLGLVFETQYF. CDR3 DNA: TGTGCCAGCAGCTTGGGACTAGTGTTTGAGACCCAGTACTTC.

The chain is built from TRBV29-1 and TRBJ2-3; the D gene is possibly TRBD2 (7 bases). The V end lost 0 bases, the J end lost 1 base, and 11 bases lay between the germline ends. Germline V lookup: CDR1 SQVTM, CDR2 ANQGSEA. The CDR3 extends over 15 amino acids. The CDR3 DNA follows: TGCAGCGTTGAAGAGGGGGGGGCGCGCACAGATACGCAGTATTTT. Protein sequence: CSVEEGGARTDTQYF.

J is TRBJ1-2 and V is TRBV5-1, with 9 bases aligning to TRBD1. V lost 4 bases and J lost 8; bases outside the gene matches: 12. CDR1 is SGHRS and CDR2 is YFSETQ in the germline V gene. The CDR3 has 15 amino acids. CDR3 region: CASSRTGGSPEGYTF. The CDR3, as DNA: TGCGCCAGCAGCAGAACAGGGGGCTCCCCGGAGGGCTACACCTTC.

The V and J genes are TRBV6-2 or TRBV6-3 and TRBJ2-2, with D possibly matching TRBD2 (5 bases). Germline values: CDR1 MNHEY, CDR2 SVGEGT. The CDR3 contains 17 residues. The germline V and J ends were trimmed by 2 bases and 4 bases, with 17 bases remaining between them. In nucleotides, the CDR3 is TGTGCCAGCAGTTACCACGGACTCGGGCCGGGCACCGGGGAGCTGTTTTTT. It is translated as CASSYHGLGPGTGELFF.

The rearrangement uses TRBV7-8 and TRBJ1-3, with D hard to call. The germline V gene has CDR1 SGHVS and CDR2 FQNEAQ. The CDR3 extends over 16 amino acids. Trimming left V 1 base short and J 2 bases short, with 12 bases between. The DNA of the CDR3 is TGTGCCAGCAGCTTAGGGAGAGGGAGGACTGGAAACACCATATATTTT. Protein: CASSLGRGRTGNTIYF. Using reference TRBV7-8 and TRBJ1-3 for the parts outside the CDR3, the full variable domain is GAGVSQSPRYKVAKRGQDVALRCDPISGHVSLFWYQQALGQGPEFLTYFQNEAQLDKSGLPSDRFFAERPEGSVSTLKIQRTQQEDSAVYLCASSLGRGRTGNTIYFGEGSWLTVV.

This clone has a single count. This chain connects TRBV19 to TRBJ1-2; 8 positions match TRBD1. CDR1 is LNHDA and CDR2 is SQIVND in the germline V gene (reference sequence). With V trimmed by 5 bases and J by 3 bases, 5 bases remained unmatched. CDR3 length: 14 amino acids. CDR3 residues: CASSSGGADYGYTF. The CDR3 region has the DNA TGTGCCAGTAGTTCAGGGGGCGCTGACTATGGCTACACCTTC.

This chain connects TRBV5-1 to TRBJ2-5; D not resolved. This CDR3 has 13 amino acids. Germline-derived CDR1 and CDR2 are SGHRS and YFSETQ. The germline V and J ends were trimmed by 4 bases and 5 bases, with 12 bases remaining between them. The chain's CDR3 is CASSPTPAETQYF. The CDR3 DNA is TGCGCCAGCAGCCCTACACCCGCCGAGACCCAGTACTTC.

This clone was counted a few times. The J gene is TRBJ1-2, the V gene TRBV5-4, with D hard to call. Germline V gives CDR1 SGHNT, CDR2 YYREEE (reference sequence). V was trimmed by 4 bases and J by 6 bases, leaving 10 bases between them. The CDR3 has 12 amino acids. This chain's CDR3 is CASSTQLDGYTF. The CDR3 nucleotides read TGTGCCAGCAGCACACAGCTGGATGGCTACACCTTC.

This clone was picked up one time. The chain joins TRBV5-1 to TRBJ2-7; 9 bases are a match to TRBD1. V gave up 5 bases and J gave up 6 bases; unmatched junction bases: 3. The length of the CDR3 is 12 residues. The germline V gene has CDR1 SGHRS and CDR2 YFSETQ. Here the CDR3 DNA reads TGCGCCAGCAGAAAGGACAGGGGCGAGCAGTACTTC. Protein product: CASRKDRGEQYF.

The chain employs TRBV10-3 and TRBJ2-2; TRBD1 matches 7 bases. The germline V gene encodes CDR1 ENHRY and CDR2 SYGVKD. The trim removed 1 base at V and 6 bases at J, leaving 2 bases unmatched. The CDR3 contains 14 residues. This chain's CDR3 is CAISELTGAGELFF. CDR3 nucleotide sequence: TGTGCCATCAGTGAGTTAACAGGGGCCGGGGAGCTGTTTTTT.

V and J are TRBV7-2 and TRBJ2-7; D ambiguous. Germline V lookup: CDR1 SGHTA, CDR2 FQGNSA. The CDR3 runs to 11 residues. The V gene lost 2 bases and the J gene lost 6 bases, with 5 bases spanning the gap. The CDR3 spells CASSLILEQYF. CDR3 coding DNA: TGTGCCAGCAGCTTAATTCTCGAGCAGTACTTC.

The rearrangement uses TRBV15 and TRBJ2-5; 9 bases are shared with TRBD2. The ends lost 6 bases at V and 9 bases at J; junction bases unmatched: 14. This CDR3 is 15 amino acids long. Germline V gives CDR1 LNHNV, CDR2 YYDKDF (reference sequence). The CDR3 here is CATSPPRGLAGSQYF. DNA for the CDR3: TGTGCCACCAGTCCGCCGCGTGGCCTAGCGGGGTCCCAGTACTTC.

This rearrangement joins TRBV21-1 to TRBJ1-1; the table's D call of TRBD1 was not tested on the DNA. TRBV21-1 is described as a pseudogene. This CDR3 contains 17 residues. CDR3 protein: CASSPLPPRGAHTEAFF. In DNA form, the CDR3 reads TGTGCCAGCAGCCCCTTACCCCCCAGGGGAGCTCACACTGAAGCTTTCTTT.

This CDR3 is CASSTGQVDYGYTF. CDR3 nucleotides: TGTGCCAGTAGTACTGGACAGGTTGACTATGGCTACACCTTC. The chain combines TRBV19 with TRBJ1-2; 7 positions agree with TRBD1. Germline CDR1 LNHDA, CDR2 SQIVND (reference sequence). The J segment lost 3 bases and the V segment lost 4 bases, leaving 5 bases of the junction unmatched. The CDR3 is made up of 14 amino acids.

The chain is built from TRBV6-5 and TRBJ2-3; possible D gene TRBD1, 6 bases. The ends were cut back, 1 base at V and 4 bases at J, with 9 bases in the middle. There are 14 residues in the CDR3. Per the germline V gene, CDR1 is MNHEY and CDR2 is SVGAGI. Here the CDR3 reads CASSYFPGADTQYF. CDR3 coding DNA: TGTGCCAGCAGTTACTTTCCAGGGGCAGATACGCAGTATTTT.

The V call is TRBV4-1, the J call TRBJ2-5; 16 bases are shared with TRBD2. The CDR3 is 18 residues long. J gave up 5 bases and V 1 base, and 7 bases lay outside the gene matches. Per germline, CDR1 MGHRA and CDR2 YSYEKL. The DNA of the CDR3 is TGCGCCAGCAGCCAAGGGAGGGGGACTAGCGGGAGGGTGGAGACCCAGTACTTC. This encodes CASSQGRGTSGRVETQYF.

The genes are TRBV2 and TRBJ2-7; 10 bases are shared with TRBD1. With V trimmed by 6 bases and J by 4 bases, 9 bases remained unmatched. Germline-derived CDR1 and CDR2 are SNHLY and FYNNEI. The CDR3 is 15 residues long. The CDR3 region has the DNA TGTGCCAGCAGACCAGTGGGACAGGGGATTTACGAGCAGTACTTC. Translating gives CASRPVGQGIYEQYF.

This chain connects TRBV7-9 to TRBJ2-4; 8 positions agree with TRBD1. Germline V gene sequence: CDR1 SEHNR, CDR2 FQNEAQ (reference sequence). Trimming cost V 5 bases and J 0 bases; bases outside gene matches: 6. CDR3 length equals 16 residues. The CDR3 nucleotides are TGTGCCAGCAGCCCCCGACAGGGGATAGCCAAAAACATTCAGTACTTC. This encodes CASSPRQGIAKNIQYF.

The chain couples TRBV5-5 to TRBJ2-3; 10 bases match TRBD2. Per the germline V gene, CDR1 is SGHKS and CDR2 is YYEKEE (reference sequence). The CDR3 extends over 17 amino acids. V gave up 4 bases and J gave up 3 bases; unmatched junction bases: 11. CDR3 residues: CASSPLLSGGATDTQYF. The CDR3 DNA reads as TGTGCCAGCAGCCCCCTTTTGAGCGGGGGGGCAACAGATACGCAGTATTTT.